What follows is one T cell receptor (beta chain) and its context. Its antigen is not known. The source of the PBMCs was over 8.5 ml of fresh peripheral blood. The sample originates from a study of T cells in Graves' hyperthyroidism and ophthalmopathy. The study's findings and limits: Before onset, by a median of around six months, the model predicted ophthalmopathy. Blood also showed most of the thyroid clonotypes that were expanded above 0.001.

RNA transcripts were the template for amplifying TCR beta CDR3 regions. Initially, a first-round RT-PCR of the TCR CDR3 employed the HTBI primer set. MiXCR, run by TCRdb on the multiplex PCR reads, gives a single entry per CDR3 protein. The repertoire holds about 280,000 distinct CDR3 sequences, less than 30% seen once, with roughly a quarter in the top ten. The CDR3 is 13 residues long. Germline-derived CDR1 and CDR2 are LGHDT and YNNKEL (reference sequence). With V trimmed by 1 base and J by 9 bases, 3 bases remained unmatched. The genes are TRBV3-1 and TRBJ2-7; 10 bases are shared with TRBD1. The sequence came from a man aged 35 to 55 with Graves' hyperthyroidism that later progressed to Graves' ophthalmopathy. The sample comprised blood. In nucleotides, the CDR3 is TGTGCCAGCAGCCAAGCGGGACAGGGGCCGCAGTACTTC. Translating it yields CASSQAGQGPQYF.